This TCR beta chain stems from a study of cytomegalovirus exposure and HLA in healthy donors. As for the study in general: Earlier sequencing of some 180 million T cells yielded 95 million to 120 million unique TCR beta sequences.

This clone was counted once. Its antigen remains unidentified. The PCR used 60 Vbeta and 13 Jbeta primers. The data were produced by immunoSEQ multiplex PCR, yet TCRdb's version contains in-frame clones alone and is incomplete. The sample gives about 240,000 clones, over 70% of which show up once; roughly 7.4% is in the top ten. Study-wide results and caveats: Within the data, a cluster of highly shared sequence variants was likely a sequencing artifact. The authors later found TCR association rates varying by HLA locus, with DRB1 most and HLA-C fewest.

The V end was cut by 4 bases, the J end by 4 bases, with 15 bases between. Germline V gene sequence: CDR1 SGHNT, CDR2 YYREEE (reference sequence). The CDR3 spans 15 residues. Each donor's status was that of a healthy bone marrow donor. The origin of this receptor is a woman between 55 and 75 years old in good health and CMV-seropositive. The chain carries TRBV5-4 and TRBJ2-1, with D perhaps matching TRBD2 (5 bases). The sequenced material came from PBMCs. The CDR3 reads CASSLGINNYNEQFF. CDR3 nucleotides: TGTGCCAGCAGCCTCGGGATTAACAATTACAATGAGCAGTTCTTC.